The 16 T cell receptor beta chains below were found in one sample sequenced in a study of cytomegalovirus exposure and HLA in healthy donors. The PCR used 60 Vbeta and 13 Jbeta primers. Sequencing used immunoSEQ multiplex PCR; TCRdb keeps in-frame clones, though not all of them. This table lists about 130,000 clones. Sequencing was done on a sample of PBMCs. The receptors were sampled from a man aged 35 to 55 in good health and CMV-seronegative.

This sequence joins TRBV2 and TRBJ2-5; 10 bases fit TRBD2. Losses at the gene ends were 4 bases for V and 2 bases for J; bases not matched to a gene: 4. Germline loops: CDR1 SNHLY, CDR2 FYNNEI. The CDR3 has 15 amino acids. CDR3 region: CASSGLAGPQETQYF. CDR3 in DNA: TGTGCCAGCAGTGGACTAGCGGGCCCACAAGAGACCCAGTACTTC.

The rearrangement uses TRBV19 and TRBJ2-1; D is perhaps TRBD2 (6 bases). V was shortened by 3 bases and J by 0 bases, with 12 bases between the two germline ends. Looked up from germline, CDR1 is LNHDA and CDR2 is SQIVND (reference sequence). This CDR3 has 16 amino acids. The CDR3 sequence: CASSIRAGSSYNEQFF. The CDR3 nucleotides read TGTGCCAGTAGTATTAGGGCGGGGAGCTCCTACAATGAGCAGTTCTTC.

For this clone: A junction end diverges from the germline sequence, so it may reflect a read error. Other DNA sequences in this sample translate to the same CDR3. The V call is TRBV5-1, the J call TRBJ1-1; 9 nucleotides align to TRBD1. Germline V gene lookup returns CDR1 SGHRS and CDR2 YFSETQ. The CDR3 extends over 17 amino acids. The CDR3 here is CASSLDRGFAVNTEAFF. The CDR3 DNA reads as TGCGCCAGCAGCCTCGACAGGGGGTTTGCTGTGAACACTGAGGCTTTCTTT.

The V and J genes are TRBV7-9 and TRBJ1-2; 7 nucleotides match TRBD1. V was clipped by 1 base and J by 2 bases; unmatched bases: 7. Germline-derived CDR1 and CDR2 are SEHNR and FQNEAQ (reference sequence). The CDR3 is made up of 16 amino acids. As DNA, the CDR3 is TGTGCCAGCAGCTTAGGAGGACAGGCGACCAACTATGGCTACACCTTC. This translates into CASSLGGQATNYGYTF. The full variable domain, completed using reference TRBV7-9 and TRBJ1-2, is DTGVSQNPRHKITKRGQNVTFRCDPISEHNRLYWYRQTLGQGPEFLTYFQNEAQLEKSRLLSDRFSAERPKGSFSTLEIQRTEQGDSAMYLCASSLGGQATNYGYTFGSGTRLTVV.

The gene calls are TRBV7-2 and TRBJ2-7, with 10 bases lining up with TRBD1. CDR1 SGHTA and CDR2 FQGNSA come from the germline V gene. V shed 10 bases and J 6 bases; nucleotides not matched to a gene: 12. The CDR3 loop spans 14 amino acids. DNA of the CDR3: TGTGCCACGGAAGCCGGGACAGGGGATTTCGAGCAGTACTTC. Protein sequence: CATEAGTGDFEQYF.

This chain uses TRBV19 with TRBJ2-5, with D maybe TRBD2 (5 bases). Trimming removed 4 bases from V and 5 bases from J, with 14 bases in between. This CDR3 region has 14 residues. The germline V gene encodes CDR1 LNHDA and CDR2 SQIVND (reference sequence). The CDR3 sequence is CASSRNGGWETQYF. In nucleotides, the CDR3 is TGTGCCAGTAGTAGAAACGGAGGTTGGGAGACCCAGTACTTC.

The V gene is TRBV13, the J gene TRBJ1-2, with D perhaps TRBD1 (6 bases). Germline CDR1 reads PRHDT; CDR2 reads FYEKMQ (reference sequence). This CDR3 is 14 amino acids long. V lost 2 bases and J lost 4, with 11 bases in between. CDR3 region: CASSLFPGVYGYTF. For the CDR3, the DNA is TGTGCCAGCAGCTTATTTCCAGGGGTCTATGGCTACACCTTC.

V is TRBV6-6 and J is TRBJ2-1; TRBD2 aligns across 7 bases. V was clipped by 7 bases and J by 0 bases; unmatched bases: 6. Germline CDR1 MNHNY, CDR2 SVGAGI (reference sequence). The CDR3 extends over 15 amino acids. CDR3 sequence (DNA): TGTGCCAGCATCCTCGGGGGGAGCTCCTACAATGAGCAGTTCTTC. This encodes CASILGGSSYNEQFF.

The chain couples TRBV29-1 to TRBJ2-5; 10 bases match TRBD2. Germline V lookup: CDR1 SQVTM, CDR2 ANQGSEA. The V segment lost 5 bases and the J segment 5 bases; nucleotides outside the gene matches: 11. This CDR3 is built from 15 residues. CDR3 region: CSVPYSGGGGETQYF. Written as DNA, the CDR3 is TGCAGCGTTCCTTACAGCGGGGGGGGCGGCGAGACCCAGTACTTC.

The V and J genes are TRBV7-2 and TRBJ2-2; 11 nucleotides match TRBD2. The CDR3 length is 16 residues. CDR1 and CDR2 from the germline V gene are SGHTA and FQGNSA. V dropped 5 bases and J dropped 7; count of bases not matched to a gene: 9. CDR3 coding DNA: TGTGCCAGCAGCCGCACTAGCGGGAGTATTGGCGGGGAGCTGTTTTTT. Its translation is CASSRTSGSIGGELFF.

The V and J genes are TRBV5-1 and TRBJ1-1, with D unclear. CDR1 is SGHRS, CDR2 YFSETQ, per germline. This CDR3 region has 13 residues. Trimming shortened V by 2 bases and J by 2 bases, and 7 bases separated the two germline ends. The CDR3 DNA follows: TGCGCCAGCAGCTTATTAGAAAACACTGAAGCTTTCTTT. Amino acid sequence: CASSLLENTEAFF.

This chain connects TRBV27 to TRBJ2-7, with 7 bases lining up with TRBD2. Germline-derived CDR1 and CDR2 are MNHEY and SMNVEV (reference sequence). The V and J ends lost 5 bases and 5 bases, in that order; junction bases with no gene match: 12. The CDR3 has 15 amino acids. CDR3 DNA: TGTGCCAGCAGTCCTTTTTTGGGGACTATTAACGAGCAGTACTTC. The encoded protein is CASSPFLGTINEQYF.

This rearrangement joins TRBV10-3 to TRBJ2-3; 11 positions match TRBD2. CDR1 is ENHRY, CDR2 SYGVKD, per germline. Trimming took 4 bases from V and 1 from J; bases not matched to a gene: 10. The CDR3 contains 18 residues. CDR3 bases: TGTGCCATCAGTGGCCCTCGACTAGCGGGATGGGGCACAGATACGCAGTATTTT. Protein product: CAISGPRLAGWGTDTQYF.

V is TRBV25-1 and J is TRBJ2-5; D is possibly TRBD2 (5 bases). The CDR3 runs to 13 residues. V was shortened by 4 bases and J by 2 bases, with 8 bases between the two germline ends. Germline-derived CDR1 and CDR2 are MGHDK and SYGVNS. CDR3 nucleotides: TGTGCCAGCAGTGTGGGGAGACAAGAGACCCAGTACTTC. Translating gives CASSVGRQETQYF.

The J gene is TRBJ1-2, the V gene TRBV2; 7 bases map to TRBD1. The CDR3 covers 13 residues. After removal of 6 bases from V and 1 base from J, the junction contained 2 bases not matched to a gene. Germline V CDR1 and CDR2: SNHLY, FYNNEI. Here the CDR3 reads CASRTGVNYGYTF. CDR3 nucleotides: TGTGCCAGCAGAACAGGGGTTAACTATGGCTACACCTTC.

Points on this clone: The sample carries other DNA sequences with the same CDR3. The chain is built from TRBV5-3 and TRBJ2-7, with a possible D match to TRBD2 (6 bases). TRBV5-3 is labeled an ORF, and its function is uncertain. Trimming left V 1 base short and J 2 bases short, with 28 bases between. This CDR3 has 20 amino acids. CDR3 bases: TGTGCCAGAAGCTTGTTCGCGGGGCCCGTGAGGAATAGCCCAACCTACGAGCAGTACTTC. Translation: CARSLFAGPVRNSPTYEQYF.